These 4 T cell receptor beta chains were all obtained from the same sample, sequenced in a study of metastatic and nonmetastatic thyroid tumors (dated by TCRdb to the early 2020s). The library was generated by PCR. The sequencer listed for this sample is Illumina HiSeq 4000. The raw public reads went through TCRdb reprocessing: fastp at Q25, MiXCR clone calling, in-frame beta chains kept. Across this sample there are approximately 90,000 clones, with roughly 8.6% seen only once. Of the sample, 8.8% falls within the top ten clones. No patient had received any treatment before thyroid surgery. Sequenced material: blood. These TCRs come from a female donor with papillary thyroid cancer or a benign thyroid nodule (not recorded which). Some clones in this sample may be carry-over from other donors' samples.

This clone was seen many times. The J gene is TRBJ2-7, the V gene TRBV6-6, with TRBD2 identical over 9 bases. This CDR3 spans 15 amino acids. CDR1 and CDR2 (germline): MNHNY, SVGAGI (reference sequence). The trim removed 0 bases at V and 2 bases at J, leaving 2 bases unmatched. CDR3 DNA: TGTGCCAGCAGTTACTCGCTAGCGGGGACCTACGAGCAGTACTTC. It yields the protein CASSYSLAGTYEQYF.

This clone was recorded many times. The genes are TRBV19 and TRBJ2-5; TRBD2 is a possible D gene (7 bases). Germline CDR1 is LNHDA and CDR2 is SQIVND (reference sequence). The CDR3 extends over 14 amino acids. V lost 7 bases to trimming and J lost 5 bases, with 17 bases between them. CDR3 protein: CASKAAGAGETQYF. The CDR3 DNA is TGTGCCAGTAAAGCCGCGGGGGCCGGGGAGACCCAGTACTTC.

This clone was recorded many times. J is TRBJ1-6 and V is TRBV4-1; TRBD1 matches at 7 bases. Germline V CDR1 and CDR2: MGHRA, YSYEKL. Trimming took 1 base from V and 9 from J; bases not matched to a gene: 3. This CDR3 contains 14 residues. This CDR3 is CASSQAGGGSPLHF. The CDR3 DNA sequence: TGCGCCAGCAGCCAAGCAGGGGGTGGTTCACCCCTCCACTTT.

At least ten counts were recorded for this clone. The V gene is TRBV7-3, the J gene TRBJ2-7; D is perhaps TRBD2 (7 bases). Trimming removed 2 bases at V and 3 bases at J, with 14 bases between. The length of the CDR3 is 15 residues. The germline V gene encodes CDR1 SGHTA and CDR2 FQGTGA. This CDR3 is CASSLSGGQIYEQYF. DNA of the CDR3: TGTGCCAGCAGCTTATCCGGGGGGCAGATCTACGAGCAGTACTTC.